These 3 T cell receptor beta chains came from one sample sequenced in a study of T cells in narcolepsy. Measured with immunoSEQ multiplex PCR; TCRdb has only the in-frame clones, and not every one. The table records about 32,000 clones, approximately 90% of them present only once. Sequences were obtained from CD45RA- memory CD4+ T cells from PBMCs. The receptors were sampled from a human donor with narcolepsy.

This chain links TRBV2 with TRBJ1-5; no clear D gene. The V gene's germline CDR1 is SNHLY and CDR2 FYNNEI. V was cut by 8 bases and J by 6 bases, with 11 bases left in between. The CDR3 is 12 amino acids. The CDR3 DNA sequence: TGTGCCAGCTCGACTGAATTTCAGCCCCAGCATTTT. Translated: CASSTEFQPQHF. Filled out from reference TRBV2 and TRBJ1-5, the complete variable domain reads EPEVTQTPSHQVTQMGQEVILRCVPISNHLYFYWYRQILGQKVEFLVSFYNNEISEKSEIFDDQFSVERPDGSNFTLKIRSTKLEDSAMYFCASSTEFQPQHFGDGTRLSIL.

The V call is TRBV5-5, the J call TRBJ2-7; D may correspond to TRBD1 or TRBD2 (7 bases each). Between the trimmed V and J ends, which lost 3 bases and 2 bases, there was a span of 15 bases. Germline-derived CDR1 and CDR2 are SGHKS and YYEKEE (reference sequence). CDR3 length: 15 residues. CDR3: CASSSQGGTPYEQYF. As DNA, the CDR3 is TGTGCCAGCAGCTCCCAGGGGGGGACACCCTACGAGCAGTACTTC.

V is TRBV7-3 and J is TRBJ2-5, with D perhaps TRBD2 (5 bases). Trimming took off 5 bases at V and 5 bases at J, with 12 bases between the two ends. The CDR3 loop spans 13 amino acids. Germline CDR1 reads SGHTA; CDR2 reads FQGTGA. The CDR3 DNA follows: TGTGCCAGCAGCCAAGCGGAGCGGGAGACCCAGTACTTC. It is translated as CASSQAERETQYF.